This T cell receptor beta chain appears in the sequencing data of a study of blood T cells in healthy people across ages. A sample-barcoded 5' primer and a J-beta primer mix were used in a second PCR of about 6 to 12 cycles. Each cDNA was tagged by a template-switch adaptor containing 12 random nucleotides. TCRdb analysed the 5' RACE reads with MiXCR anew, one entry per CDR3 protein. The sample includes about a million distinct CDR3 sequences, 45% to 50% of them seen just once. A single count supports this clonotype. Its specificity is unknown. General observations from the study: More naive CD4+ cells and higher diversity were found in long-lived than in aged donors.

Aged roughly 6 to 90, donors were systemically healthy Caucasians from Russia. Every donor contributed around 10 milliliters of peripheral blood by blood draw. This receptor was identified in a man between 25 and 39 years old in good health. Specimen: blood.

As DNA, the CDR3 is TGTGCCAGCAGCCGGCAGGCCTCAGGACGAGAGACCCAGTACTTC. Protein: CASSRQASGRETQYF. The gene calls are TRBV12-3 or TRBV12-4 and TRBJ2-5; D unclear. Trimming took off 6 bases at V and 4 bases at J, with 18 bases between the two ends. This CDR3 is built from 15 residues.